This T cell receptor (beta chain) was sequenced for a study of T cell changes during pregnancy in multiple sclerosis. Assay used: immunoSEQ multiplex PCR; TCRdb lists only in-frame clones, some missing. The sample records more than 95,000 clones, about 90% being singletons. The V gene lost 0 bases and the J gene lost 9 bases, with 27 bases spanning the gap. This CDR3 has 18 residues. CDR1 and CDR2 from the germline V gene are MRHNA and SNTAGT. The chain employs TRBV6-4 and TRBJ2-7; tentative D call: TRBD1 (6 bases). The sequence was obtained from a female donor with multiple sclerosis, enrolled in a pregnancy study. Sequences were derived from peripheral blood, sampled after pregnancy. Here the CDR3 DNA reads TGTGCCAGCAGTGACTCCTCAGTGGGACAACCTAACGAATCCGGGCAGTACTTC. Its translation is CASSDSSVGQPNESGQYF.